The 3 T cell receptor beta chains listed next were all sequenced from one sample in a study of liver allograft versus peripheral blood T cells. Overall study: Graft-liver T cell receptor repertoires were compared against recipient peripheral blood repertoires.

TCRdb reanalysed the reads using MiXCR and keeps one entry per CDR3 protein. The sample has 15,000 to 20,000 distinct CDR3 sequences; around 21% are singletons. The origin of the receptors is a human patient who had a liver transplant. These T cells may partly come from the graft donor.

As regards this clonotype: A much larger clone is a single base away; this may be a read error. The chain combines TRBV6-6 with TRBJ2-1; D is perhaps TRBD1 or TRBD2 (6 bases each). Germline V gives CDR1 MNHNY, CDR2 SVGAGI (reference sequence). The CDR3 spans 14 residues. With 0 bases removed from V and 6 bases from J, the gap between germline ends came to 9 bases. DNA of the CDR3: TGTGCCAGCAGTTACTCGAAGGGGGGCAATGAGCAGTTCTTC. It yields the protein CASSYSKGGNEQFF.

The V gene is TRBV7-9, the J gene TRBJ2-1; D is uncertain. Germline V lookup: CDR1 SEHNR, CDR2 FQNEAQ (reference sequence). The CDR3 is made up of 15 amino acids. The V end was cut by 1 base, the J end by 5 bases, with 12 bases between. The CDR3 here is CASSLGAGSHNEQFF. CDR3 DNA sequence: TGTGCCAGCAGCTTAGGGGCCGGGTCCCACAATGAGCAGTTCTTC. The full variable domain, its missing parts supplied by reference TRBV7-9 and TRBJ2-1, is DTGVSQNPRHKITKRGQNVTFRCDPISEHNRLYWYRQTLGQGPEFLTYFQNEAQLEKSRLLSDRFSAERPKGSFSTLEIQRTEQGDSAMYLCASSLGAGSHNEQFFGPGTRLTVL.

This clonotype was detected only a few times. CDR3 nucleotide sequence: TGTGCCAGCACCATCGACAAGACAGGGAGCTCCTACAATGAGCAGTTCTTC. It codes for CASTIDKTGSSYNEQFF. This chain links TRBV12-3 or TRBV12-4 with TRBJ2-1, with TRBD1 matching 7 bases. The CDR3 has 17 residues. After removal of 7 bases from V and 0 bases from J, the junction contained 12 bases not matched to a gene.